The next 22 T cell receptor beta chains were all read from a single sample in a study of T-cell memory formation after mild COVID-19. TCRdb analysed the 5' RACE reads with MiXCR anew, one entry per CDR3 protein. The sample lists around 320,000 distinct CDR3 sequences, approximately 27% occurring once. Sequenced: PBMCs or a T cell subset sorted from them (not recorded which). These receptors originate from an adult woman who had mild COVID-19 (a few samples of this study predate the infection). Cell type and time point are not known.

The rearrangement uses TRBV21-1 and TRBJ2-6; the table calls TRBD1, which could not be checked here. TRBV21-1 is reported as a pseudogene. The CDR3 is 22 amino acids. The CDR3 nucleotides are TGTGCCAGCAGCAAAGGGGGGTCGTACAATTCGACTACAAGCTCTGGGGCCAACGTCCTGACTTTC. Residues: CASSKGGSYNSTTSSGANVLTF.

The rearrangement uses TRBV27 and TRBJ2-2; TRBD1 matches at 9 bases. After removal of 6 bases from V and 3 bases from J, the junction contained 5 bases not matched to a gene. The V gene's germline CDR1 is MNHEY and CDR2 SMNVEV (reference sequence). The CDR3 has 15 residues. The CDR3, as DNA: TGTGCCAGCAGAACCGGGACAGGGTACACCGGGGAGCTGTTTTTT. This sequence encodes CASRTGTGYTGELFF.

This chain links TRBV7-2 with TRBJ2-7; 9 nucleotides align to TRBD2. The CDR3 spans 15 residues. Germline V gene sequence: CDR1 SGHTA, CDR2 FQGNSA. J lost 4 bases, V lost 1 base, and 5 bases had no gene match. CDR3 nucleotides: TGTGCCAGCAGCTTAGTTTTAGCGGGAGAGTACGAGCAGTACTTC. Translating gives CASSLVLAGEYEQYF.

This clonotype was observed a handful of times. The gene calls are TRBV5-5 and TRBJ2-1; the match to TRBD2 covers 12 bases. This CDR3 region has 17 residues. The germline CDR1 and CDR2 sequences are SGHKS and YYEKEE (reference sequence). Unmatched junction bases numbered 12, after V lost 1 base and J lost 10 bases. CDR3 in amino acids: CASSLIGASGRAREQFF. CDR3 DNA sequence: TGTGCCAGCAGCTTGATTGGGGCTAGCGGGAGGGCACGAGAGCAGTTCTTC.

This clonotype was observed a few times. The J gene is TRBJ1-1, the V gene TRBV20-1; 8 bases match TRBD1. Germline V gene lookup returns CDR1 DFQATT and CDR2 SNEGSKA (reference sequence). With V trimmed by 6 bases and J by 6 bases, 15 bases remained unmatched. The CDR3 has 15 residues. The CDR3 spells CSAPRLGQEDAEAFF. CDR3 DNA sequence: TGCAGTGCCCCGAGGTTGGGACAGGAGGACGCTGAAGCTTTCTTT.

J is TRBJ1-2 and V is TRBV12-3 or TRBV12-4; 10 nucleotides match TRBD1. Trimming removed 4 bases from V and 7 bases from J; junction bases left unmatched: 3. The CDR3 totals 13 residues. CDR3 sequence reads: CASSSTGGRGYTF. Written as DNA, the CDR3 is TGTGCCAGCAGTTCGACAGGGGGCCGTGGCTACACCTTC.

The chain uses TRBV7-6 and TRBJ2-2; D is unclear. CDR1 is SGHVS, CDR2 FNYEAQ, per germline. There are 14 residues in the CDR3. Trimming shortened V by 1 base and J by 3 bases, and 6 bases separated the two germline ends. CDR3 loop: CASSLGAYTGELFF. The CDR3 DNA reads TGTGCCAGCAGCTTAGGCGCATACACCGGGGAGCTGTTTTTT.

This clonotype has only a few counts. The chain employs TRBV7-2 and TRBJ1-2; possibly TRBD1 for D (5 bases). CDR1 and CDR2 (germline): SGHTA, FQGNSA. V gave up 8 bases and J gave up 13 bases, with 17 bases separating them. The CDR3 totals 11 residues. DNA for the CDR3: TGTGCCAGCCGTACCGGGGCCCAATTCACCTTC. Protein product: CASRTGAQFTF.

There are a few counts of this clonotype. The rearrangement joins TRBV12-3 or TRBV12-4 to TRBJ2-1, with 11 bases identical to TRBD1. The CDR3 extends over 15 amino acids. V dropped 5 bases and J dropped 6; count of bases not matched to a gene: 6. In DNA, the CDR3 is TGTGCCAGCAGTGGGACAGGGGGAAGGCCCAATGAGCAGTTCTTC. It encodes CASSGTGGRPNEQFF.

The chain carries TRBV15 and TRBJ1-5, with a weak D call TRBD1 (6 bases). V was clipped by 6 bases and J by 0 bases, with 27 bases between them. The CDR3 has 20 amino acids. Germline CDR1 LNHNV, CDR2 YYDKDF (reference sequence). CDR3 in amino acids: CATSRLTGISDKYSNQPQHF. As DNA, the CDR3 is TGTGCCACCAGTAGACTGACAGGTATCTCTGATAAATATAGCAATCAGCCCCAGCATTTT.

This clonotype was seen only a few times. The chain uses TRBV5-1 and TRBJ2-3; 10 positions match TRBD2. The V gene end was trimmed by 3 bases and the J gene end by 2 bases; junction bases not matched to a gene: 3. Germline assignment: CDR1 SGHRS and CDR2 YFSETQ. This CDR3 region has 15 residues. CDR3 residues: CASSSLAGDTDTQYF. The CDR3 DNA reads TGCGCCAGCAGCTCCCTAGCGGGGGACACAGATACGCAGTATTTT.

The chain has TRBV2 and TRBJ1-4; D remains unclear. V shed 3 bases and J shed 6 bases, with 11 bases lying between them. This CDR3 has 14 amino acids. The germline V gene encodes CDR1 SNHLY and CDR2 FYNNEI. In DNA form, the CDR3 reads TGTGCCAGCAGTGAGGGAGTTGCGCATGAAAAACTGTTTTTT. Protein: CASSEGVAHEKLFF.

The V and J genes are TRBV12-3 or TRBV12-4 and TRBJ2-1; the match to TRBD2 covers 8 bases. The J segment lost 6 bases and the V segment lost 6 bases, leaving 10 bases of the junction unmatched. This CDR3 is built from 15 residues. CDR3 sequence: CASRPGTSGFNEQFF. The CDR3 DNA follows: TGTGCCAGCAGGCCCGGGACTAGTGGGTTCAATGAGCAGTTCTTC.

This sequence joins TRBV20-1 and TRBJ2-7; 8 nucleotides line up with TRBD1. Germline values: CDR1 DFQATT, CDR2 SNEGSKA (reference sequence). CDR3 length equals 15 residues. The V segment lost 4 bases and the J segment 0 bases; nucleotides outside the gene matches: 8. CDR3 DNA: TGCAGTGCTATATCTGGGGACAGGAGCTCCTACGAGCAGTACTTC. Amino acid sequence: CSAISGDRSSYEQYF.

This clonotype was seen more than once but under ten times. DNA for the CDR3: TGTGCCAGCAGCCAAGAGTGGAGGGCTCTGAACACTGAAGCTTTCTTT. Its protein is CASSQEWRALNTEAFF. The rearrangement uses TRBV4-2 and TRBJ1-1, with D unresolved. CDR3 size: 16 residues. Trimming cost V 0 bases and J 0 bases, with 11 bases left between them. The V gene's germline CDR1 is LGHNA and CDR2 YNFKEQ.

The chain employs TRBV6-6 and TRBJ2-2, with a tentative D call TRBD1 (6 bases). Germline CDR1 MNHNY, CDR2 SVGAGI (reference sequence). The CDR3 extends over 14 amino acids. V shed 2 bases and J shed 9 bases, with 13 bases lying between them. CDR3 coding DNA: TGTGCCAGCAGTTACGCGACACAGGGCTGGGAGCTGTTTTTT. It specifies CASSYATQGWELFF.

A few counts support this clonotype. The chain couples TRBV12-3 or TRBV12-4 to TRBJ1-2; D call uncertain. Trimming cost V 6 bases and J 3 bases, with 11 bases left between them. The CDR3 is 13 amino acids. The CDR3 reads CASSRGQHYGYTF. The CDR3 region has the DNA TGTGCCAGCAGCCGTGGGCAGCACTATGGCTACACCTTC.

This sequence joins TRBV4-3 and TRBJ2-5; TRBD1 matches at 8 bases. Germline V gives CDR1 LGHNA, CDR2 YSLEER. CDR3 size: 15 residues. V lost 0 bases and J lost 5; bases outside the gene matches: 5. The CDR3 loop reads CASSQDRGLGETQYF. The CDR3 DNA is TGCGCCAGCAGCCAAGACAGGGGGCTAGGTGAGACCCAGTACTTC.

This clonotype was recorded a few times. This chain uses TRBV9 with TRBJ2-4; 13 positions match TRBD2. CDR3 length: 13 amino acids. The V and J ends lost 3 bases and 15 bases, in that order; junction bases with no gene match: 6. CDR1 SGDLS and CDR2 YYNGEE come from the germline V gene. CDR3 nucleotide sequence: TGTGCCAGCAGCGCGAATGGACTAGCGGGAGTGTACTTC. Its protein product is CASSANGLAGVYF.

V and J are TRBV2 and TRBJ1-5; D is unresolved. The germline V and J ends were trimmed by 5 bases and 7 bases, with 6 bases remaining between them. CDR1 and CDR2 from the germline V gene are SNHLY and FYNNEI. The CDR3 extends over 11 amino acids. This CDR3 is CASSTRQPQHF. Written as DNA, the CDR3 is TGTGCCAGCAGTACGAGGCAGCCCCAGCATTTT.

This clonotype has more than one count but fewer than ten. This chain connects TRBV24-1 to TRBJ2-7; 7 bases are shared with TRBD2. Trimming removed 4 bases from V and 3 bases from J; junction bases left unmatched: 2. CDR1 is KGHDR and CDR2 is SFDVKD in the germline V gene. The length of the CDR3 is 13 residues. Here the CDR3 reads CATSDGGFYEQYF. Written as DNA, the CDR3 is TGTGCCACCAGTGACGGGGGGTTCTACGAGCAGTACTTC.

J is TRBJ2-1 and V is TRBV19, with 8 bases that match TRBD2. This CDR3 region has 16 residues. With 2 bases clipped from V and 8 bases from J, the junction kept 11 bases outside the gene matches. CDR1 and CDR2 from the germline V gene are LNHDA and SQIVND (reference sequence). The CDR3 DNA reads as TGTGCCAGTAGTATATGGGGGAGCGGGAGAGGTCATGAGCAGTTCTTC. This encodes CASSIWGSGRGHEQFF.